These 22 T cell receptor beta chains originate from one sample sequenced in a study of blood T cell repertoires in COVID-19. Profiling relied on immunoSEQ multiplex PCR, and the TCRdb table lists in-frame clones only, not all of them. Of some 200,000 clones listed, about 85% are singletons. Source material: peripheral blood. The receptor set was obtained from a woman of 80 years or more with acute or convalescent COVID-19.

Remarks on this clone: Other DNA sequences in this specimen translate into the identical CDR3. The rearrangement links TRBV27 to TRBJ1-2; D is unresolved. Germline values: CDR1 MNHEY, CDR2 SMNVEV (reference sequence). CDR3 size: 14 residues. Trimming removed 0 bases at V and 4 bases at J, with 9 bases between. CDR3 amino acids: CASSLSGRVYGYTF. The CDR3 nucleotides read TGTGCCAGCAGTTTATCGGGCCGAGTCTATGGCTACACCTTC.

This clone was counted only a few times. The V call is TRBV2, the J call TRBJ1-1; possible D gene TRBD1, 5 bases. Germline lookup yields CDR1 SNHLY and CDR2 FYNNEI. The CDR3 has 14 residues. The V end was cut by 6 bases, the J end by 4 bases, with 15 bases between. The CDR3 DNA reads TGTGCCAGCAGGGTAGTGGGGGAGGGCACTGAAGCTTTCTTT. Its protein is CASRVVGEGTEAFF.

The CDR3 protein is CASSLGHSSGANVLTF. The CDR3 DNA reads TGCGCCAGCAGCTTGGGACACAGTTCCGGGGCCAACGTCCTGACTTTC. The chain links TRBV5-1 to TRBJ2-6; D is uncertain. Germline V CDR1 and CDR2: SGHRS, YFSETQ. The V gene lost 0 bases and the J gene lost 4 bases, with 11 bases spanning the gap. CDR3 length: 16 residues.

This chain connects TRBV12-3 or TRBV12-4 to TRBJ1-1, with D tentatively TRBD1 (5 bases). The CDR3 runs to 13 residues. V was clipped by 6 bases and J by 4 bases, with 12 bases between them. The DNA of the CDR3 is TGTGCCAGCAGCCCCAGGGTGAGCACTGAAGCTTTCTTT. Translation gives CASSPRVSTEAFF.

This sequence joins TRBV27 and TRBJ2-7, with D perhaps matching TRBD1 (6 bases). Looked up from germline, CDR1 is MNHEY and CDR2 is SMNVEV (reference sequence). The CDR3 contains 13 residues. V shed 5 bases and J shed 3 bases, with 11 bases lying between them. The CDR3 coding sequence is TGTGCCAGCAGTCGAACAGGGAACTACGAGCAGTACTTC. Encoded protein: CASSRTGNYEQYF.

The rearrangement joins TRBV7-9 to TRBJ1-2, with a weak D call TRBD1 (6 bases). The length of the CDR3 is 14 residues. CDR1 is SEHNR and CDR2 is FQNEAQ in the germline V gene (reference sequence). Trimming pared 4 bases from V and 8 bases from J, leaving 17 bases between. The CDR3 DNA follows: TGTGCCAGCAGCTCCCCGACAGGCACGAGGGGCTACACCTTC. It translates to CASSSPTGTRGYTF.

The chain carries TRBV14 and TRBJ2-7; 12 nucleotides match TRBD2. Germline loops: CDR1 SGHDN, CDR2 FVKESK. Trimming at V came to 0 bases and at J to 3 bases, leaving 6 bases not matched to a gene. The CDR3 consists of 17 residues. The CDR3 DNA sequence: TGTGCCAGCAGCCAAGATCCCGGACTAGCGGGGTTCTACGAGCAGTACTTC. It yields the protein CASSQDPGLAGFYEQYF.

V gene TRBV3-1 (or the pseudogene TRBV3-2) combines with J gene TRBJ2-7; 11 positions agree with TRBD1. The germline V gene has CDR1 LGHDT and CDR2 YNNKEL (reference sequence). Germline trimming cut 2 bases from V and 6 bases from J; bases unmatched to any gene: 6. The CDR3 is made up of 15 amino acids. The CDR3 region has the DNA TGTGCCAGCAGCCAAATGGGGACAGGGGGAGGCGAGCAGTACTTC. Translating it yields CASSQMGTGGGEQYF.

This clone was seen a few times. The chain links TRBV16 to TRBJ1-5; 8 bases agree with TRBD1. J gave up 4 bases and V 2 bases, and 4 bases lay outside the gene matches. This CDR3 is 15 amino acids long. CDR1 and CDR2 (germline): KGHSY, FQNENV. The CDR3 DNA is TGTGCCAGCAGCCAAACGACAGGGGAGAATCAGCCCCAGCATTTT. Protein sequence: CASSQTTGENQPQHF.

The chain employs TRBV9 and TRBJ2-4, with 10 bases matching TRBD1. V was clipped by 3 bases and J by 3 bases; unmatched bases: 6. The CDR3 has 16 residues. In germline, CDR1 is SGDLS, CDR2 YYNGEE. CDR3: CASSAGQGDGKNIQYF. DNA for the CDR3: TGTGCCAGCAGCGCCGGACAGGGGGACGGCAAAAACATTCAGTACTTC.

The CDR3 loop is CASSPEGGVPYEQYF. The CDR3 DNA reads TGTGCCAGCAGCCCCGAGGGGGGGGTCCCCTACGAGCAGTACTTC. This chain uses TRBV7-2 with TRBJ2-7, with D perhaps matching TRBD2 (7 bases). CDR1 and CDR2 (germline): SGHTA, FQGNSA. V lost 5 bases and J lost 2, with 16 bases in between. The CDR3 is made up of 15 amino acids.

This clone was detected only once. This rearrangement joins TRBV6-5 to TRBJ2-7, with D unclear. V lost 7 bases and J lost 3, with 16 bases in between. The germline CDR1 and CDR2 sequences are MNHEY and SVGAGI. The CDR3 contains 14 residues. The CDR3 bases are TGTGCCAGCATCCCCGGGTTGAACAACTACGAGCAGTACTTC. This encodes CASIPGLNNYEQYF.

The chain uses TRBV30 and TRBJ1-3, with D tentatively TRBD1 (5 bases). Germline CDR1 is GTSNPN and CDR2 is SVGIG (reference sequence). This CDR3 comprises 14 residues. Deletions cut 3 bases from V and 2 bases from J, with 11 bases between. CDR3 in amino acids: CAWRGGPTGNTIYF. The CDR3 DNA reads TGTGCCTGGAGGGGGGGACCGACTGGAAACACCATATATTTT.

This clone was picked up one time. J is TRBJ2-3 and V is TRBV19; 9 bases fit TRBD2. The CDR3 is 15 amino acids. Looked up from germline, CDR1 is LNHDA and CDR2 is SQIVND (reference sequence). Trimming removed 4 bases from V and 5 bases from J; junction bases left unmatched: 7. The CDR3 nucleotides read TGTGCCAGTAGTACGGCGGGAGGGCCAGGAGATACGCAGTATTTT. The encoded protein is CASSTAGGPGDTQYF.

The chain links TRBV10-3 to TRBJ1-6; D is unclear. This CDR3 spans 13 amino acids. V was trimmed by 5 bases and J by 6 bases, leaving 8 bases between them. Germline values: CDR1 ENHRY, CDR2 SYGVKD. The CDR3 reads CAISTASNSPLHF. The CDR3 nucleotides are TGTGCCATCAGTACAGCTTCTAATTCACCCCTCCACTTT.

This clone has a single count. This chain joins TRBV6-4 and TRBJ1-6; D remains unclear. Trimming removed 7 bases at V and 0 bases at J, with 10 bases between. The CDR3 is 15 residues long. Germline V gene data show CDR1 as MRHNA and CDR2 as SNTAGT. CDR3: CASKEDSSYNSPLHF. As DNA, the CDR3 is TGTGCCAGCAAGGAGGATAGCTCCTATAATTCACCCCTCCACTTT.

The CDR3 DNA follows: TGTGCCAGCAGCTTAGCGAACCAGGGGCGGAATGAAAAACTGTTTTTT. It codes for CASSLANQGRNEKLFF. This chain uses TRBV11-2 with TRBJ1-4; weak D call: TRBD1 (6 bases). Germline values: CDR1 SGHAT, CDR2 FQNNGV. V was trimmed by 1 base and J by 5 bases, leaving 14 bases between them. This CDR3 has 16 residues.

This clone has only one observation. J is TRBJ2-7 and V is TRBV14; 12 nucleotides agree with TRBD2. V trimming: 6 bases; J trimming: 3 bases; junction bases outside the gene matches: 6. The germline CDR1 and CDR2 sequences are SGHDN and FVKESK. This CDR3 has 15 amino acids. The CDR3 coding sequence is TGTGCCAGCAGACAGACTAGCGGGAGAAGCTACGAGCAGTACTTC. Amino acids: CASRQTSGRSYEQYF.

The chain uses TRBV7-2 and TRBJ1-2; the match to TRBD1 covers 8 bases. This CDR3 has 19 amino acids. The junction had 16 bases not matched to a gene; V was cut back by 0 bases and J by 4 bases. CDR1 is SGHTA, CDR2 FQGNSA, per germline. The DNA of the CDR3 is TGTGCCAGCAGCTTAGCTAGGCTTAGGCAGGGGGCTACGGGCTATGGCTACACCTTC. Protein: CASSLARLRQGATGYGYTF.

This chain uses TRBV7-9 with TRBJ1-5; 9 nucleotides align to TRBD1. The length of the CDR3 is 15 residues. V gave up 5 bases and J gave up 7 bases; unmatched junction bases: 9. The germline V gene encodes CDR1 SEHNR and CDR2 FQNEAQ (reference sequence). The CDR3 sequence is CASSPGTGSWQPQHF. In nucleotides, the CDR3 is TGTGCCAGCAGCCCCGGGACAGGGAGTTGGCAGCCCCAGCATTTT.

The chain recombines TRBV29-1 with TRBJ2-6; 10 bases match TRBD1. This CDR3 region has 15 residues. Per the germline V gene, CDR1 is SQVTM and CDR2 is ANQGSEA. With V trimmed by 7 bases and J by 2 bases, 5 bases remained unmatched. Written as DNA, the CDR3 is TGCAGCGAGGGACAGGGGCGACCTGGGGCCAACGTCCTGACTTTC. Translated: CSEGQGRPGANVLTF. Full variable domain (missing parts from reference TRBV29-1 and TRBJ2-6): SAVISQKPSRDICQRGTSLTIQCQVDSQVTMMFWYRQQPGQSLTLIATANQGSEATYESGFVIDKFPISRPNLTFSTLTVSNMSPEDSSIYLCSEGQGRPGANVLTFGAGSRLTVL.

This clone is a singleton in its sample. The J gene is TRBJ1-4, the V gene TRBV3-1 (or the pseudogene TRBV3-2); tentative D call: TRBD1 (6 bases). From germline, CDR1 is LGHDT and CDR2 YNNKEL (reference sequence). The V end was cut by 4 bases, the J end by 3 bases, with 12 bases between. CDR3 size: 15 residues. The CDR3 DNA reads TGTGCCAGCAGCCGCAATCCAGGGGCTAATGAAAAACTGTTTTTT. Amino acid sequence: CASSRNPGANEKLFF.